This record concerns one TCR beta chain sequence. Germline lookup yields CDR1 SNHLY and CDR2 FYNNEI. The CDR3 totals 14 residues. Between the trimmed V and J ends, which lost 4 bases and 1 base, there was a span of 8 bases. Produced via immunoSEQ multiplex PCR; TCRdb's table is partial and in-frame only. Of about 150,000 clones in the sample, about 93% were seen once. This entry is derived from a study of T cell responses to AZD1222 COVID-19 vaccine. This sequence originates from an adult who received the AZD1222 COVID-19 vaccine. The sample here was peripheral blood, taken 28 days after the second AZD1222 dose. V usage is TRBV2 and J usage is TRBJ1-5; no clear D gene. The CDR3 loop is CASSVMGSNQPQHF. CDR3 nucleotide sequence: TGTGCCAGCAGTGTGATGGGGAGCAATCAGCCCCAGCATTTT.